These 29 T cell receptor beta chains share one sample of origin, sequenced in a study of blood T cell repertoires in COVID-19. TCRdb's copy holds only in-frame clones and misses some; the assay was immunoSEQ multiplex PCR. Of under 70,000 clones listed, more than 80% were seen once; the top ten hold roughly 15%. The sequenced sample was peripheral blood. These receptor sequences come from a man of 80 years or more with acute or convalescent COVID-19.

The chain employs TRBV27 and TRBJ2-4; TRBD1 agrees at 7 bases. CDR1 and CDR2 from the germline V gene are MNHEY and SMNVEV (reference sequence). After removal of 6 bases from V and 7 bases from J, the junction contained 6 bases not matched to a gene. The CDR3 totals 13 residues. CDR3 amino acids: CASRPTGRNIQYF. CDR3 DNA sequence: TGTGCCAGCAGGCCGACAGGGCGCAACATTCAGTACTTC.

This chain uses TRBV5-1 with TRBJ2-6, with 8 bases lining up with TRBD1. Germline CDR1 SGHRS, CDR2 YFSETQ. This CDR3 has 15 amino acids. The V segment lost 4 bases and the J segment 4 bases; nucleotides outside the gene matches: 4. CDR3 residues: CASSPTGAGANVLTF. For the CDR3, the DNA is TGCGCCAGCAGCCCGACAGGGGCCGGGGCCAACGTCCTGACTTTC. The full variable domain, rest sourced from reference TRBV5-1 and TRBJ2-6, is KAGVTQTPRYLIKTRGQQVTLSCSPISGHRSVSWYQQTPGQGLQFLFEYFSETQRNKGNFPGRFSGRQFSNSRSEMNVSTLELGDSALYLCASSPTGAGANVLTFGAGSRLTVL.

CDR3 sequence: CASTRGGAGEKLFF. DNA of the CDR3: TGTGCCAGCACCCGAGGGGGGGCGGGTGAAAAACTGTTTTTT. The chain carries TRBV5-6 and TRBJ1-4; weak D call: TRBD1 (6 bases). The CDR3 is made up of 14 amino acids. The germline V gene has CDR1 SGHDT and CDR2 YYEEEE. Trimming took 6 bases from V and 7 from J, leaving 16 bases between them.

The chain has TRBV2 and TRBJ2-2; the D is unclear. This CDR3 comprises 13 residues. Germline-derived CDR1 and CDR2 are SNHLY and FYNNEI. Between the trimmed V and J ends, which lost 11 bases and 2 bases, there was a span of 12 bases. CDR3 loop: CASSPRNTGELFF. The CDR3, as DNA: TGTGCCTCCAGTCCTCGTAACACCGGGGAGCTGTTTTTT.

The rearrangement joins TRBV13 to TRBJ1-6, with D maybe TRBD1 (5 bases). Per the germline V gene, CDR1 is PRHDT and CDR2 is FYEKMQ (reference sequence). The CDR3 totals 14 residues. Trimming shortened V by 4 bases and J by 6 bases, and 10 bases separated the two germline ends. CDR3 sequence: CASSSQGTNSPLHF. The CDR3 DNA follows: TGTGCCAGCAGCTCTCAGGGTACTAATTCACCCCTCCACTTT. The variable domain in full, completed from reference TRBV13 and TRBJ1-6, reads AAGVIQSPRHLIKEKRETATLKCYPIPRHDTVYWYQQGPGQDPQFLISFYEKMQSDKGSIPDRFSAQQFSDYHSELNMSSLELGDSALYFCASSSQGTNSPLHFGNGTRLTVT.

The chain employs TRBV2 and TRBJ2-3, with no clear D. The CDR3 totals 11 residues. Germline lookup yields CDR1 SNHLY and CDR2 FYNNEI. The germline V and J ends were trimmed by 4 bases and 9 bases, with 8 bases remaining between them. The CDR3 loop reads CASSASPTQYF. The CDR3 region has the DNA TGTGCCAGCAGTGCGAGCCCAACGCAGTATTTT.

V is TRBV11-2 and J is TRBJ2-7; D is uncertain. Germline loops: CDR1 SGHAT, CDR2 FQNNGV. V was cut by 5 bases and J by 6 bases, with 8 bases left in between. This CDR3 has 11 residues. The CDR3 protein is CASSPASEQYF. CDR3 coding DNA: TGTGCCAGCAGCCCTGCTAGCGAGCAGTACTTC.

The chain combines TRBV2 with TRBJ1-2; 10 bases fit TRBD1. The ends lost 8 bases at V and 2 bases at J; junction bases unmatched: 14. This CDR3 has 17 residues. Germline CDR1 and CDR2: SNHLY and FYNNEI. The CDR3 nucleotides are TGTGCCAGCGGGAACCGGGACAGGGGTCGGGGGAACTATGGCTACACCTTC. This translates into CASGNRDRGRGNYGYTF.

The chain employs TRBV5-6 and TRBJ2-5; the D gene is possibly TRBD1 (5 bases). This CDR3 is built from 15 residues. Germline CDR1 and CDR2: SGHDT and YYEEEE. Trimming cost V 1 base and J 4 bases, with 14 bases left between them. CDR3 residues: CASSLRTLGAETQYF. Here the CDR3 DNA reads TGTGCCAGCAGCTTGCGGACACTTGGAGCAGAGACCCAGTACTTC.

V usage is TRBV3-1 (or the pseudogene TRBV3-2) and J usage is TRBJ1-6, with a possible D match to TRBD1 (6 bases). CDR3 length: 17 amino acids. V lost 0 bases to trimming and J lost 0 bases, with 9 bases between them. Germline V CDR1 and CDR2: LGHDT, YNNKEL (reference sequence). The CDR3 DNA sequence: TGTGCCAGCAGCCAAGATTTGGACAGCTCCTATAATTCACCCCTCCACTTT. This encodes CASSQDLDSSYNSPLHF.

The genes are TRBV2 and TRBJ2-1, with 13 bases matching TRBD2. The CDR3 is made up of 14 amino acids. Germline loops: CDR1 SNHLY, CDR2 FYNNEI. V trimming: 10 bases; J trimming: 5 bases; junction bases outside the gene matches: 5. This chain's CDR3 is CAIRTSGGDNEQFF. The DNA for the CDR3 is TGTGCCATCCGGACTAGCGGGGGAGACAATGAGCAGTTCTTC.

This chain links TRBV6-2 or TRBV6-3 with TRBJ2-2; 7 bases fit TRBD1. V was clipped by 2 bases and J by 0 bases; unmatched bases: 3. The CDR3 length is 16 residues. Germline-derived CDR1 and CDR2 are MNHEY and SVGEGT. The CDR3, as DNA: TGTGCCAGCAGTTACCTTGGGACAGCGAACACCGGGGAGCTGTTTTTT. Protein sequence: CASSYLGTANTGELFF.

The rearrangement links TRBV5-6 to TRBJ2-3, with unresolved D. Trimming pared 0 bases from V and 2 bases from J, leaving 10 bases between. The CDR3 covers 15 residues. Germline CDR1 and CDR2: SGHDT and YYEEEE. DNA for the CDR3: TGTGCCAGCAGCTTGGGACAAACGGACACAGATACGCAGTATTTT. Translated, it gives CASSLGQTDTDTQYF.

V and J are TRBV6-5 and TRBJ2-5; 7 bases are a match to TRBD1. Germline values: CDR1 MNHEY, CDR2 SVGAGI. V lost 5 bases and J lost 5; bases outside the gene matches: 2. CDR3 length: 12 residues. The CDR3 region has the DNA TGTGCCAGCAGTACAGGGGTGGAGACCCAGTACTTC. This codes for CASSTGVETQYF.

This rearrangement joins TRBV12-5 to TRBJ1-1; 8 bases map to TRBD1. The V and J ends lost 8 bases and 5 bases, in that order; junction bases with no gene match: 7. The CDR3 has 13 amino acids. Germline lookup yields CDR1 LGHNT and CDR2 FRNRAP. This chain's CDR3 is CASRTGKRTEAFF. In DNA form, the CDR3 reads TGTGCTAGTCGGACAGGGAAAAGAACTGAAGCTTTCTTT.

The V and J genes are TRBV9 and TRBJ2-1, with D perhaps matching TRBD2 (6 bases). The CDR3 contains 18 residues. Germline V lookup: CDR1 SGDLS, CDR2 YYNGEE. V lost 1 base and J 2 bases, leaving 19 bases between the germline ends. The CDR3 nucleotides are TGTGCCAGCAGCGTAAGGGAGGCGGGGAGGCCTCCCTACAATGAGCAGTTCTTC. As protein: CASSVREAGRPPYNEQFF. The full variable domain, in which reference TRBV9 and TRBJ2-1 provide the parts outside the CDR3, is DSGVTQTPKHLITATGQRVTLRCSPRSGDLSVYWYQQSLDQGLQFLIQYYNGEERAKGNILERFSAQQFPDLHSELNLSSLELGDSALYFCASSVREAGRPPYNEQFFGPGTRLTVL.

For the CDR3, the DNA is TGTGCCAGCAGTCCTCTAGGAGGGCACGAGCAGTTCTTC. Protein sequence: CASSPLGGHEQFF. V gene TRBV12-3 or TRBV12-4 combines with J gene TRBJ2-1; D is perhaps TRBD2 (6 bases). The V end lost 5 bases, the J end lost 10 bases, and 15 bases lay between the germline ends. CDR3 size: 13 residues.

The V and J genes are TRBV7-2 and TRBJ2-5; the D gene is possibly TRBD2 (6 bases). This CDR3 contains 16 residues. Germline CDR1 is SGHTA and CDR2 is FQGNSA. Trimming cost V 1 base and J 7 bases, with 19 bases left between them. CDR3 coding DNA: TGTGCCAGCAGCTTAGGCGGCGCGGGGTCCGGCGGGACCCAGTACTTC. The encoded protein is CASSLGGAGSGGTQYF.

This chain links TRBV18 with TRBJ2-1; 7 bases are shared with TRBD1. Germline V gene data show CDR1 as KGHSH and CDR2 as LQKENI. The CDR3 runs to 15 residues. Unmatched junction bases numbered 3, after V lost 4 bases and J lost 0 bases. In nucleotides, the CDR3 is TGTGCCAGCTCACTGACAGGGAGCTCCTACAATGAGCAGTTCTTC. Amino acids: CASSLTGSSYNEQFF.

The V call is TRBV19, the J call TRBJ2-3, with D tentatively TRBD1 (6 bases). Trimming removed 4 bases from V and 2 bases from J, with 13 bases in between. Germline V lookup: CDR1 LNHDA, CDR2 SQIVND (reference sequence). This CDR3 is built from 15 residues. CDR3 loop: CASSKTGGHTDTQYF. The CDR3, as DNA: TGTGCCAGTAGTAAGACTGGGGGCCACACAGATACGCAGTATTTT. The complete variable domain, with remaining parts taken from reference TRBV19 and TRBJ2-3, reads DGGITQSPKYLFRKEGQNVTLSCEQNLNHDAMYWYRQDPGQGLRLIYYSQIVNDFQKGDIAEGYSVSREKKESFPLTVTSAQKNPTAFYLCASSKTGGHTDTQYFGPGTRLTVL.

The chain links TRBV3-1 (or the pseudogene TRBV3-2) to TRBJ2-2; 12 positions match TRBD2. Germline CDR1 is LGHDT and CDR2 is YNNKEL (reference sequence). The CDR3 consists of 18 residues. The V gene end was trimmed by 1 base and the J gene end by 5 bases; junction bases not matched to a gene: 8. Written as DNA, the CDR3 is TGTGCCAGCAGCCAAGGACTAGCGGGGGCCGCGGGGACCGGGGAGCTGTTTTTT. Its protein product is CASSQGLAGAAGTGELFF.

The gene calls are TRBV27 and TRBJ2-2; D unresolved. Trimming removed 7 bases at V and 4 bases at J, with 16 bases between. CDR1 and CDR2 from the germline V gene are MNHEY and SMNVEV (reference sequence). The CDR3 is 15 residues long. DNA of the CDR3: TGTGCCAGCACCGTAGTACCACCGGGCACCGGGGAGCTGTTTTTT. Protein: CASTVVPPGTGELFF.

Only one count was recorded for this clone. The chain employs TRBV20-1 and TRBJ1-6; TRBD1 aligns across 7 bases. The CDR3 runs to 14 residues. Germline CDR1 reads DFQATT; CDR2 reads SNEGSKA (reference sequence). V gave up 3 bases and J gave up 6 bases; unmatched junction bases: 5. The CDR3 reads CSASPGTVNSPLHF. CDR3 DNA: TGCAGTGCTAGTCCAGGGACAGTTAATTCACCCCTCCACTTT.

This clone was seen more than once but under ten times. The chain links TRBV7-3 to TRBJ2-5, with D tentatively TRBD1 (5 bases). Germline V gene sequence: CDR1 SGHTA, CDR2 FQGTGA. CDR3 length: 13 amino acids. V gave up 5 bases and J gave up 5 bases, with 12 bases separating them. CDR3 residues: CASSRGHLETQYF. CDR3 DNA: TGTGCCAGCAGCAGAGGACATCTTGAGACCCAGTACTTC. Full variable domain (rest looked up from reference TRBV7-3 and TRBJ2-5): GAGVSQTPSNKVTEKGKYVELRCDPISGHTALYWYRQSLGQGPEFLIYFQGTGAADDSGLPNDRFFAVRPEGSVSTLKIQRTERGDSAVYLCASSRGHLETQYFGPGTRLLVL.

The V and J genes are TRBV7-2 and TRBJ2-3; 9 bases are a match to TRBD1. Germline trimming cut 5 bases from V and 1 base from J; bases unmatched to any gene: 7. Germline CDR1 reads SGHTA; CDR2 reads FQGNSA. The CDR3 extends over 16 amino acids. CDR3 protein: CASSAKQGAGTDTQYF. The CDR3 coding sequence is TGTGCCAGCAGCGCAAAACAGGGGGCCGGCACAGATACGCAGTATTTT.

The chain uses TRBV28 and TRBJ1-1, with D hard to call. The CDR3 totals 14 residues. Germline CDR1 MDHEN, CDR2 SYDVKM. Trimming left V 4 bases short and J 1 base short, with 10 bases between. This chain's CDR3 is CASSSPSENTEAFF. The CDR3 coding sequence is TGTGCCAGCAGTTCCCCTTCAGAGAACACTGAAGCTTTCTTT.

V gene TRBV6-1 combines with J gene TRBJ2-1; 11 nucleotides align to TRBD2. CDR1 and CDR2 (germline): MNHNS, SASEGT. V trimming: 4 bases; J trimming: 9 bases; junction bases outside the gene matches: 14. The CDR3 has 17 residues. In DNA form, the CDR3 reads TGTGCCAGCAGTGCCCTAGCGGGGGGCCGCATGTCGGGTGAGCAGTTCTTC. It specifies CASSALAGGRMSGEQFF.

The rearrangement links TRBV11-2 to TRBJ2-3; TRBD2 matches at 10 bases. The CDR3 totals 14 residues. Germline V gives CDR1 SGHAT, CDR2 FQNNGV. The V and J ends lost 7 bases and 1 base, in that order; junction bases with no gene match: 2. The CDR3 nucleotides are TGTGCCAGCATCGGACTAGCGGGCACAGATACGCAGTATTTT. As protein: CASIGLAGTDTQYF.

The genes are TRBV19 and TRBJ1-2; a possible D gene is TRBD1 (5 bases). V lost 7 bases and J lost 0, with 27 bases in between. The CDR3 extends over 19 amino acids. In germline, CDR1 is LNHDA, CDR2 SQIVND (reference sequence). The CDR3 DNA sequence: TGTGCCAGTACCCTCGATGGGGCTCGAAGTCTACCAGCTAACTATGGCTACACCTTC. Protein: CASTLDGARSLPANYGYTF.